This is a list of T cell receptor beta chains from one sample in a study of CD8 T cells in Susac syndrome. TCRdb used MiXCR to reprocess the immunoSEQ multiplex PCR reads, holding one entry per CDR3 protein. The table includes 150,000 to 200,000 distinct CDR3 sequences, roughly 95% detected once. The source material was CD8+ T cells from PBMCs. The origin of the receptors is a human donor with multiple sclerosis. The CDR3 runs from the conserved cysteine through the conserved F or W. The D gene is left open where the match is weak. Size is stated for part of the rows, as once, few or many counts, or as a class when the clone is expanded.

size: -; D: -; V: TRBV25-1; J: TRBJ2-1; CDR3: CASSELRTAGEQFF; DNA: TGTGCCAGCAGTGAACTCCGGACAGCTGGAGAGCAGTTCTTC
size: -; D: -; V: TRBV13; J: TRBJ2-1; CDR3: CASSPTLAEIEQFF; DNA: TGTGCCAGCAGCCCCACCCTAGCAGAGATTGAGCAGTTCTTC
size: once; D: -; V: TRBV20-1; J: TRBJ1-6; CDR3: CSARDPRSSYNSPLHF; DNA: TGCAGTGCTAGAGATCCACGGAGCTCCTATAATTCACCCCTCCACTTT
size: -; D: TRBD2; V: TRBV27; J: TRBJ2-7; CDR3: CASSLIAGAYEQYF; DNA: TGTGCCAGCAGTTTAATAGCGGGAGCCTACGAGCAGTACTTC
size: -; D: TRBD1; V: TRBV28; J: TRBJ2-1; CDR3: CASSRTGTGYNEQFF; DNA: TGTGCCAGCAGTCGAACCGGGACAGGGTACAATGAGCAGTTCTTC
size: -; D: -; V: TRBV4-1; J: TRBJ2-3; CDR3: CASSLLDLTTADTQYF; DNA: TGCGCCAGCAGCTTATTGGACCTCACGACGGCAGATACGCAGTATTTT
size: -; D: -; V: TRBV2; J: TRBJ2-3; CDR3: CASRPLRWAVTDTQYF; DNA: TGTGCCAGCAGGCCACTACGTTGGGCCGTCACAGATACGCAGTATTTT
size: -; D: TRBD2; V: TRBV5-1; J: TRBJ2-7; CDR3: CASSSGGGSAYEQYF; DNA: TGCGCCAGCAGCTCCGGAGGCGGGAGCGCCTACGAGCAGTACTTC
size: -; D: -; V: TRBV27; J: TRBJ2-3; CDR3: CASSLYRDTDTQYF; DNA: TGTGCCAGCAGTTTATACAGGGACACAGATACGCAGTATTTT
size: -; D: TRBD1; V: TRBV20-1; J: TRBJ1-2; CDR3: CSALTGVLLNGYTF; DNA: TGCAGTGCTTTGACAGGGGTTCTTCTGAATGGCTACACCTTC
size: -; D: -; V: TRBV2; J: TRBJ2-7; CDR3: CASIWAGEQYF; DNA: TGTGCCAGCATATGGGCGGGGGAGCAGTACTTC
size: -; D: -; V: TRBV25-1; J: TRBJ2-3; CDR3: CASSDPPADTQYF; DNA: TGTGCCAGCAGTGATCCCCCCGCAGATACGCAGTATTTT
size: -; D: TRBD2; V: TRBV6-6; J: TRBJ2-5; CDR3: CASRLAGGPFQETQYF; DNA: TGTGCCAGCAGGCTAGCGGGAGGGCCGTTCCAAGAGACCCAGTACTTC
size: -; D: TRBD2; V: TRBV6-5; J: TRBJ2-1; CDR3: CASSWTSQNEQFF; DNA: TGTGCCAGCAGCTGGACTAGCCAGAATGAGCAGTTCTTC
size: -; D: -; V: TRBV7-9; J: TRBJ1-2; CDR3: CASSLGRTGNGYTF; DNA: TGTGCCAGCAGCTTAGGGCGTACAGGGAATGGCTACACCTTC
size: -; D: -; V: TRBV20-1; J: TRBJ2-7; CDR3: CSAPSYEQYF; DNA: TGCAGTGCTCCGTCCTACGAGCAGTACTTC
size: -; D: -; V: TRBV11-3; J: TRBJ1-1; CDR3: CASREVFTEAFF; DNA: TGTGCCAGCAGGGAAGTTTTCACTGAAGCTTTCTTT
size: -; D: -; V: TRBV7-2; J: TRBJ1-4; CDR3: CASSLSRSTNEKLFF; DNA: TGTGCCAGCAGCCTCTCCCGATCAACTAATGAAAAACTGTTTTTT
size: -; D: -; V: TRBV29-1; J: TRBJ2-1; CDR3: CSVVSSRPSSYNEQFF; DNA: TGCAGCGTTGTGTCCTCGCGGCCAAGCTCCTACAATGAGCAGTTCTTC
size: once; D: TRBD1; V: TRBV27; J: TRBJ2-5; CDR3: CASSLSTDRVWETQYF; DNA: TGTGCCAGCAGTTTATCCACGGACAGGGTGTGGGAGACCCAGTACTTC
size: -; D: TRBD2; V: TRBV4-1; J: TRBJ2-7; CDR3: CASSQAYAGGYEQYF; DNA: TGCGCCAGCAGTCAAGCCTACGCGGGAGGCTACGAGCAGTACTTC
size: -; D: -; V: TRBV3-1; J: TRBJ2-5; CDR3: CASSLDTQETQYF; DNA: TGTGCCAGCAGCCTGGACACCCAAGAGACCCAGTACTTC